These T cell receptor beta chains were read from a single sample in a study of blood T cell repertoires in COVID-19. Measured with immunoSEQ multiplex PCR; TCRdb has only the in-frame clones, and not every one. Among about 160,000 clones, around 75% were seen once, and the ten largest hold roughly 14%. The source material was peripheral blood. The receptor set was obtained from a woman aged 80 or over with acute or convalescent COVID-19. Both conserved end residues are part of each CDR3. Each record gives: V gene, D gene, clone size, J gene, CDR3 protein, CDR3 DNA. The D gene is left open where the match is weak. Only some rows state a clone size, as once, few, many or a class for expanded clones.

TRBV28	NA	NA	TRBJ1-4	CASSSGLREKLFF	TGTGCCAGCAGTTCGGGACTTCGTGAAAAACTGTTTTTT
TRBV6-5	TRBD1	once	TRBJ2-1	CASKARDSGYEQFF	TGTGCCAGCAAGGCCCGGGACAGCGGCTATGAGCAGTTCTTC
TRBV5-1	TRBD1	NA	TRBJ1-2	CASRATGNYGYTF	TGCGCCAGCAGGGCGACAGGGAACTATGGCTACACCTTC
TRBV29-1	NA	once	TRBJ1-4	CSAGMTDSNEKLFF	TGCAGCGCCGGAATGACAGACTCTAATGAAAAACTGTTTTTT
TRBV3-1/TRBV3-2	TRBD2	NA	TRBJ2-3	CASSPGSGRSDTQYF	TGTGCCAGCAGCCCGGGTAGCGGGAGGTCAGATACGCAGTATTTT
TRBV14	NA	NA	TRBJ2-7	CASSHYGSGIGYEQYF	TGTGCCAGCAGCCATTATGGATCGGGAATTGGGTACGAGCAGTACTTC
TRBV29-1	TRBD2	NA	TRBJ2-1	CSSRLAGLYSYNEQFF	TGCAGCAGTAGACTAGCGGGTTTATACTCCTACAATGAGCAGTTCTTC
TRBV7-2	NA	NA	TRBJ2-1	CASSLNLARYEQFF	TGTGCCAGCAGCTTGAATTTAGCCCGTTATGAGCAGTTCTTC
TRBV19	TRBD1	NA	TRBJ2-7	CASRDRGSYEQYF	TGTGCCAGTAGGGACAGGGGGTCCTACGAGCAGTACTTC
TRBV27	TRBD2	NA	TRBJ2-2	CASIIRGGANTGELFF	TGTGCCAGCATCATCCGGGGGGGGGCGAACACCGGGGAGCTGTTTTTT
TRBV6-5	NA	NA	TRBJ2-3	CASSFYRENTDTQYF	TGTGCCAGCAGTTTCTACAGGGAGAACACAGATACGCAGTATTTT
TRBV6-4	NA	few	TRBJ2-2	CASSTGEGTGELFF	TGTGCCAGCAGTACGGGAGAGGGCACCGGGGAGCTGTTTTTT
TRBV6-5	NA	NA	TRBJ1-1	CASTFRQDIEAFF	TGTGCCAGCACTTTCAGACAGGATATTGAAGCTTTCTTT
TRBV27	NA	NA	TRBJ1-6	CASSLEGYNSPLHF	TGTGCCAGCAGTTTAGAGGGATATAATTCACCCCTCCACTTT
TRBV3-1/TRBV3-2	NA	NA	TRBJ1-3	CASSQDYLSGNTIYF	TGTGCCAGCAGCCAAGACTACCTCTCTGGAAACACCATATATTTT
TRBV5-1	NA	NA	TRBJ1-6	CASSLDQGGTNSPLHF	TGCGCCAGCAGCTTGGATCAGGGCGGTACTAATTCACCCCTCCACTTT
TRBV7-2	TRBD1	NA	TRBJ1-2	CASSLGGGGDYGYTF	TGTGCCAGCAGCTTAGGTGGAGGGGGCGACTATGGCTACACCTTC
TRBV7-8	TRBD1	NA	TRBJ2-3	CASSPPGTGVTQYF	TGTGCCAGCAGCCCGCCTGGGACAGGGGTTACGCAGTATTTT
TRBV3-1/TRBV3-2	NA	once	TRBJ2-1	CASSQVEGEEQFF	TGTGCCAGCAGCCAGGTTGAGGGCGAGGAGCAGTTCTTC